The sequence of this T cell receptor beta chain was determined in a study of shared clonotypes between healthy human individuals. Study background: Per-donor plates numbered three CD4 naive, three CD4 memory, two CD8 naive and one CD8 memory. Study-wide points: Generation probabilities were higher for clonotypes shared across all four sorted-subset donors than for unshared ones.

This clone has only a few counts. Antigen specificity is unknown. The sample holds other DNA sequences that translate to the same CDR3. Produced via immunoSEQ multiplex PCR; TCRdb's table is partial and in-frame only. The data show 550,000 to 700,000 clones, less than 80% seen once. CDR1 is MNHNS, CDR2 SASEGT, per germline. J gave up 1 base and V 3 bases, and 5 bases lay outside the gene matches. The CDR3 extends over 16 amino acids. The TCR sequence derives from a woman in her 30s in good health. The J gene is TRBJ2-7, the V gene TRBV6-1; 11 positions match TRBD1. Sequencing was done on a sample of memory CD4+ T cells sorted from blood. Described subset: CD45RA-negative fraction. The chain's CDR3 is CASSEMGTGGSYEQYF. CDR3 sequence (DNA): TGTGCCAGCAGTGAGATGGGGACAGGGGGTTCCTACGAGCAGTACTTC.